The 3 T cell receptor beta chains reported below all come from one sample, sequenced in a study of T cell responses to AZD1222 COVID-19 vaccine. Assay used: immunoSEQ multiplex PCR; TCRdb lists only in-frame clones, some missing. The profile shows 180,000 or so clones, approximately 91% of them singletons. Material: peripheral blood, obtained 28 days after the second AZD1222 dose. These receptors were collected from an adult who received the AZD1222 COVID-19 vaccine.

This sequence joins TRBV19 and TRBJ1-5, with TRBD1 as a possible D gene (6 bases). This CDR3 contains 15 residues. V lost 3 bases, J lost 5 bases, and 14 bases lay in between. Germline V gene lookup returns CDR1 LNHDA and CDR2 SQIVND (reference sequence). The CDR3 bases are TGTGCCAGTAGTATGGGTCTGGGGGCGGATCAGCCCCAGCATTTT. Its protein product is CASSMGLGADQPQHF.

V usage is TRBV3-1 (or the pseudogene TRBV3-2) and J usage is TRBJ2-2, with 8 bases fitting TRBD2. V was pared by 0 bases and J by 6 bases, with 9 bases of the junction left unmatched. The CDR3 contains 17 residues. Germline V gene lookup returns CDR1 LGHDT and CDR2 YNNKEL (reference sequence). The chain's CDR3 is CASSQDFGGGLPGELFF. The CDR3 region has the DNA TGTGCCAGCAGCCAAGATTTCGGCGGGGGGCTTCCCGGGGAGCTGTTTTTT.

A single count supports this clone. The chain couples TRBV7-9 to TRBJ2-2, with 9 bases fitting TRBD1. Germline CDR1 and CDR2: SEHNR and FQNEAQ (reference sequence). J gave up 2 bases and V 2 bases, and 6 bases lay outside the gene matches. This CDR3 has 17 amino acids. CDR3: CASSLTDRGINTGELFF. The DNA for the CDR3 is TGTGCCAGCAGCTTAACCGACAGGGGGATCAACACCGGGGAGCTGTTTTTT.